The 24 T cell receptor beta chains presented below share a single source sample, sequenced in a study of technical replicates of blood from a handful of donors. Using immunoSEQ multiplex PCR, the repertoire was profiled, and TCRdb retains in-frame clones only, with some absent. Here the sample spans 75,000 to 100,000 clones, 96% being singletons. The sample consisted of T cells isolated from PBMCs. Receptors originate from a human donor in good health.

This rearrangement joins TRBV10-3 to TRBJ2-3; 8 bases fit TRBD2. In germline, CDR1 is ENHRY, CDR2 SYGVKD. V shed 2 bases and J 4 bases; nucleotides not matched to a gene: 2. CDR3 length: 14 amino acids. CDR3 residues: CAISEKREPDTQYF. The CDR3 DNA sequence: TGTGCCATCAGTGAGAAGCGGGAGCCAGATACGCAGTATTTT.

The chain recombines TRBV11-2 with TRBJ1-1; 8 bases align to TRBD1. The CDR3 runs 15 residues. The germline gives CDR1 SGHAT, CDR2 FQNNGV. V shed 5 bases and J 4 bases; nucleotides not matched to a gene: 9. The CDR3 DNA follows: TGTGCCAGCAGCACCCGACAGGGGACGCGCACTGAAGCTTTCTTT. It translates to CASSTRQGTRTEAFF.

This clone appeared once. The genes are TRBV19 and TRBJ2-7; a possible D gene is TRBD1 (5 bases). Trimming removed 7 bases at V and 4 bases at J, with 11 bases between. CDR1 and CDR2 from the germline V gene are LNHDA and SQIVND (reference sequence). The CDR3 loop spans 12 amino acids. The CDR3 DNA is TGTGCCAGTACAGGCAGGGCTTACGAGCAGTACTTC. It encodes CASTGRAYEQYF.

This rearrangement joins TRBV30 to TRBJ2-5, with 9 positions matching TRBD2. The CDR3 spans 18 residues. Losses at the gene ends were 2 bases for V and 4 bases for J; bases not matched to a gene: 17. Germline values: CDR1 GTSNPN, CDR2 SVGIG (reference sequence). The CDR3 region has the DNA TGTGCCTGGAGTCGAGGGACTAGCTTAGCGGGCTCGGGAGAGACCCAGTACTTC. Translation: CAWSRGTSLAGSGETQYF.

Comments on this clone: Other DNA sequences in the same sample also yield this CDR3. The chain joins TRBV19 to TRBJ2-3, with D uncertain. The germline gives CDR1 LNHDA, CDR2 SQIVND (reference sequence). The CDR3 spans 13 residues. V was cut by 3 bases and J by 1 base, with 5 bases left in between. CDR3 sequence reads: CASSIQGTDTQYF. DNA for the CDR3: TGTGCCAGTAGTATTCAGGGCACAGATACGCAGTATTTT.

The CDR3 sequence is CAINTGNRGGYTF. The CDR3 DNA is TGTGCCATCAACACAGGGAATAGAGGTGGCTACACCTTC. The genes are TRBV10-3 and TRBJ1-2, with TRBD1 as a possible D gene (6 bases). The CDR3 runs 13 residues. CDR1 ENHRY and CDR2 SYGVKD come from the germline V gene. V lost 7 bases to trimming and J lost 7 bases, with 16 bases between them.

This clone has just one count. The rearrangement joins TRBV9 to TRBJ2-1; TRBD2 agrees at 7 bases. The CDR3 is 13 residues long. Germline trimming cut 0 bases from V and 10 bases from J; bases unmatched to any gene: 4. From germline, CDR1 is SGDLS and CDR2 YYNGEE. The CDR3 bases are TGTGCCAGCAGCGTAGGCGGGAGAGGGGAGCAGTTCTTC. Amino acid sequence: CASSVGGRGEQFF.

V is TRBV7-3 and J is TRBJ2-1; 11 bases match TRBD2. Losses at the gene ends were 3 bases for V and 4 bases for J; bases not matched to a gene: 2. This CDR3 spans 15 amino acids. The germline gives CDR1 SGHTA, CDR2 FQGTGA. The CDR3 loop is CASSLTSGDYNEQFF. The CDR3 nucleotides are TGTGCCAGCAGCTTGACTAGCGGGGATTACAATGAGCAGTTCTTC.

CDR3 bases: TGTGCCAGCAGCTCCCAAACTCTCCAAGAGACCCAGTACTTC. Protein: CASSSQTLQETQYF. The chain is built from TRBV11-1 and TRBJ2-5; D unclear. This CDR3 is built from 14 residues. CDR1 and CDR2 from the germline V gene are SGHAT and FQDESV (reference sequence). V was trimmed by 4 bases and J by 1 base, leaving 10 bases between them.

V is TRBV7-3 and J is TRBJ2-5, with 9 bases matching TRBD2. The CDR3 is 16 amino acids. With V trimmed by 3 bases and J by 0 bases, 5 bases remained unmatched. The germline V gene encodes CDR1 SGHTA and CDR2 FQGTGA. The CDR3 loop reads CASSFGAGGYQETQYF. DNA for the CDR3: TGTGCCAGCAGCTTTGGGGCGGGGGGGTACCAAGAGACCCAGTACTTC.

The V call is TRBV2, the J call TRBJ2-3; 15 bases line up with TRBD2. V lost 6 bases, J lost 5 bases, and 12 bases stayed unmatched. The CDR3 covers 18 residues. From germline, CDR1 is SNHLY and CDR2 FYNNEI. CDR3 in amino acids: CASSATGLAGGYIDTQYF. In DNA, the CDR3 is TGTGCCAGCAGCGCCACCGGACTAGCGGGAGGGTATATAGATACGCAGTATTTT.

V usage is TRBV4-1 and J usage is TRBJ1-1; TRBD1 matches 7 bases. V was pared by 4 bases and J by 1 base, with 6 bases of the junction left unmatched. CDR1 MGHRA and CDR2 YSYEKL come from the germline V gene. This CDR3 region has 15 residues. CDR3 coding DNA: TGCGCCAGCAGCCCGCGACAGGGAACGAACACTGAAGCTTTCTTT. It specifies CASSPRQGTNTEAFF.

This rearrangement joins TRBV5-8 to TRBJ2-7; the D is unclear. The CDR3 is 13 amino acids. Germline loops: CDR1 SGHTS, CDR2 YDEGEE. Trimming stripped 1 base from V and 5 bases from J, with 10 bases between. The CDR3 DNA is TGTGCCAGCAGCTTGTTCAGTCTCAACGAGCAGTACTTC. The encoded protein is CASSLFSLNEQYF.

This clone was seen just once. CDR3 sequence (DNA): TGCGCCAGCAGCCAGACAGGGAAACCCTACGAGCAGTACTTC. Translation gives CASSQTGKPYEQYF. This chain connects TRBV5-1 to TRBJ2-7, with TRBD1 identical over 7 bases. J lost 2 bases, V lost 4 bases, and 6 bases had no gene match. Germline loops: CDR1 SGHRS, CDR2 YFSETQ. The CDR3 extends over 14 amino acids.

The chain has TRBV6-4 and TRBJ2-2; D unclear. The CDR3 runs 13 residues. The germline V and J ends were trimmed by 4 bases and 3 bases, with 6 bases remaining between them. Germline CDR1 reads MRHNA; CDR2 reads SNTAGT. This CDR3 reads CASSADYTGELFF. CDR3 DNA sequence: TGTGCCAGCAGTGCCGACTACACCGGGGAGCTGTTTTTT.

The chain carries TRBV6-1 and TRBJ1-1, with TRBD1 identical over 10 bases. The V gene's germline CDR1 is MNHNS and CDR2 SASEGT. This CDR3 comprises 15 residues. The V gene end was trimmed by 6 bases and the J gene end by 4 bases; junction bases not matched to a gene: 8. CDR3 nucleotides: TGTGCCAGCAGCGCATCTTGGACAGGGGGCACTGAAGCTTTCTTT. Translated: CASSASWTGGTEAFF.

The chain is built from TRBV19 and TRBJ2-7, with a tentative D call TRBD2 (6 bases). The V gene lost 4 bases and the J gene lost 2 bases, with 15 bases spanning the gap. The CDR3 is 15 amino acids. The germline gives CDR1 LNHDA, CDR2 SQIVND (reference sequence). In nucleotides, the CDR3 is TGTGCCAGTAGTACCAGACTAGAGACGACCTACGAGCAGTACTTC. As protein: CASSTRLETTYEQYF. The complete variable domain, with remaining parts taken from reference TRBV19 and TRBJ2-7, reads DGGITQSPKYLFRKEGQNVTLSCEQNLNHDAMYWYRQDPGQGLRLIYYSQIVNDFQKGDIAEGYSVSREKKESFPLTVTSAQKNPTAFYLCASSTRLETTYEQYFGPGTRLTVT.

The CDR3 DNA sequence: TGTGCCAGCAGTATACAGCCCTCAGCTAACTATGGCTACACCTTC. This sequence encodes CASSIQPSANYGYTF. The chain is built from TRBV6-1 and TRBJ1-2; D is unclear. This CDR3 region has 15 residues. Germline CDR1 is MNHNS and CDR2 is SASEGT. Trimming took 5 bases from V and 0 from J, leaving 13 bases between them.

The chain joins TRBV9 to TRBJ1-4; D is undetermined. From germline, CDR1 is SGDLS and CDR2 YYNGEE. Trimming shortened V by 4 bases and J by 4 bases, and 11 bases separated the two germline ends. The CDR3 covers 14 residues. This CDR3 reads CASSQTTLNEKLFF. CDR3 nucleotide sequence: TGTGCCAGCAGCCAAACGACACTTAATGAAAAACTGTTTTTT.

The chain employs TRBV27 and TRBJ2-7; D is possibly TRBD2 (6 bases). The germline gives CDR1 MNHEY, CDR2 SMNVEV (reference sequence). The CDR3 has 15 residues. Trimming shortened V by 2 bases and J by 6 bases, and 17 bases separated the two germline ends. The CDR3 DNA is TGTGCCAGCAGTTTAACTGGGACTTTGCCTTTCGAGCAGTACTTC. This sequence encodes CASSLTGTLPFEQYF.

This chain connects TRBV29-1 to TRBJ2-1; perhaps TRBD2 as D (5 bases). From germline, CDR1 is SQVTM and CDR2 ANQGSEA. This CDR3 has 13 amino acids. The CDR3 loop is CRVGATSFNEQFF. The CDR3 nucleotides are TGCAGGGTGGGAGCCACTAGTTTCAATGAGCAGTTCTTC.

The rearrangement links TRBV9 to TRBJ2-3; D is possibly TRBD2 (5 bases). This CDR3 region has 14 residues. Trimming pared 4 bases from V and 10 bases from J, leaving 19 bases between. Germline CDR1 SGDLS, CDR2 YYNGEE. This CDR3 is CASSFSRDPWAQYF. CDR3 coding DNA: TGTGCCAGCAGCTTCAGTCGGGATCCCTGGGCGCAGTATTTT. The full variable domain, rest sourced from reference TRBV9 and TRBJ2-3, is DSGVTQTPKHLITATGQRVTLRCSPRSGDLSVYWYQQSLDQGLQFLIQYYNGEERAKGNILERFSAQQFPDLHSELNLSSLELGDSALYFCASSFSRDPWAQYFGPGTRLTVL.

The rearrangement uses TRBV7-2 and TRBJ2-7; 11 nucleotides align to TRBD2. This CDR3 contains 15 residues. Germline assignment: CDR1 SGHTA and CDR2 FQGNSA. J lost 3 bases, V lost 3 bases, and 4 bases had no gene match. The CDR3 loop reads CASSLRTSGFYEQYF. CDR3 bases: TGTGCCAGCAGCTTGCGGACTAGCGGGTTCTACGAGCAGTACTTC. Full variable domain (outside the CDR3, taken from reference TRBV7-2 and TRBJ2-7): GAGVSQSPSNKVTEKGKDVELRCDPISGHTALYWYRQSLGQGLEFLIYFQGNSAPDKSGLPSDRFSAERTGGSVSTLTIQRTQQEDSAVYLCASSLRTSGFYEQYFGPGTRLTVT.

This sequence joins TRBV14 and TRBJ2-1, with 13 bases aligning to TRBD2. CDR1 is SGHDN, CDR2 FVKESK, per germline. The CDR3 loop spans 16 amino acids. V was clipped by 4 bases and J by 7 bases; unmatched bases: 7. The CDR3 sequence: CASSREGLAGYNEQFF. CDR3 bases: TGTGCCAGCAGCCGAGAGGGACTAGCGGGATATAATGAGCAGTTCTTC. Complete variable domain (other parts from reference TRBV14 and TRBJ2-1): EAGVTQFPSHSVIEKGQTVTLRCDPISGHDNLYWYRRVMGKEIKFLLHFVKESKQDESGMPNNRFLAERTGGTYSTLKVQPAELEDSGVYFCASSREGLAGYNEQFFGPGTRLTVL.